The T cell receptor (beta chain) described here comes from a study of control samples from healthy donors and cancer patients. Some clones are missing from TCRdb's copy, which holds only in-frame ones; the method was immunoSEQ multiplex PCR. The sample has 54,000 or so clones; roughly 94% are singletons. The CDR3 is 15 residues long. The V segment lost 4 bases and the J segment 4 bases; nucleotides outside the gene matches: 5. The germline V gene encodes CDR1 MNHEY and CDR2 SVGAGI. This TCR was sampled from a man aged 30 to 45 in good health. This chain connects TRBV6-5 to TRBJ2-1, with 9 bases fitting TRBD2. The sequencing sample was made of blood. The CDR3 DNA reads TGTGCCAGCAGTTCTGGGACTAGCCAATACAATGAGCAGTTCTTC. Protein: CASSSGTSQYNEQFF.